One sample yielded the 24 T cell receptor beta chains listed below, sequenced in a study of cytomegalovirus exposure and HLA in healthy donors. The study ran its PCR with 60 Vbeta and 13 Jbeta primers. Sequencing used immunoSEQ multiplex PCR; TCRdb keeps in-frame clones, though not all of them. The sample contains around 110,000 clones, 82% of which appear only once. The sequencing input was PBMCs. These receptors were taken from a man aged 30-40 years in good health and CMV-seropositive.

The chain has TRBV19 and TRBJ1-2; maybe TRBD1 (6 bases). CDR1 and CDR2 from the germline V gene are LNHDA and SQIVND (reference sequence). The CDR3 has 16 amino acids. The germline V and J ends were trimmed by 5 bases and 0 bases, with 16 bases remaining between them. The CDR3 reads CASSAPSGEANYGYTF. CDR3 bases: TGTGCCAGTAGTGCGCCATCAGGGGAAGCTAACTATGGCTACACCTTC. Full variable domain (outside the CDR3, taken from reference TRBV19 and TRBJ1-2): DGGITQSPKYLFRKEGQNVTLSCEQNLNHDAMYWYRQDPGQGLRLIYYSQIVNDFQKGDIAEGYSVSREKKESFPLTVTSAQKNPTAFYLCASSAPSGEANYGYTFGSGTRLTVV.

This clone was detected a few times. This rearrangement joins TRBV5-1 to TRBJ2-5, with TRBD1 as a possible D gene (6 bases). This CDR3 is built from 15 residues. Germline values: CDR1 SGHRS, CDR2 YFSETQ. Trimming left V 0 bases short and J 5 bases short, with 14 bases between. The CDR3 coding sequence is TGCGCCAGCAGCTTGGAAGGACAGAGGTTGGAGACCCAGTACTTC. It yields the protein CASSLEGQRLETQYF.

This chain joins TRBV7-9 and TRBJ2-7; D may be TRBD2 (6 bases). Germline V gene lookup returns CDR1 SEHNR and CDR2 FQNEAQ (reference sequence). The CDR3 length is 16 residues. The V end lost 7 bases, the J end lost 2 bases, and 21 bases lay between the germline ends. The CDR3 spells CASTLVGGGAPYEQYF. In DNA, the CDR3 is TGTGCCAGCACCCTAGTAGGCGGAGGGGCCCCCTACGAGCAGTACTTC. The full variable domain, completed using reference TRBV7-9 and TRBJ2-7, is DTGVSQNPRHKITKRGQNVTFRCDPISEHNRLYWYRQTLGQGPEFLTYFQNEAQLEKSRLLSDRFSAERPKGSFSTLEIQRTEQGDSAMYLCASTLVGGGAPYEQYFGPGTRLTVT.

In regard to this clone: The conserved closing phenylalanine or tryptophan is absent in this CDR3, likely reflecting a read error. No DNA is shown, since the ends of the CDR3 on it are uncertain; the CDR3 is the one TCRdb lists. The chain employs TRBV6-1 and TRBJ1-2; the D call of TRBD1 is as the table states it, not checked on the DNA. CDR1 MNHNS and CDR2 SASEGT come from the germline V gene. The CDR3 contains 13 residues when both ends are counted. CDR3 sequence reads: CASSEQAGQPPVI.

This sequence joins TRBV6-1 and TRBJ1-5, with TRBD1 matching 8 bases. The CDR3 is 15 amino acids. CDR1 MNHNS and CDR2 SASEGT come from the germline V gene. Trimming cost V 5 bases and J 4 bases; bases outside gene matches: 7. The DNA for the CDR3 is TGTGCCAGCAGTTCAGGGGGCTTAGGGAATCAGCCCCAGCATTTT. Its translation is CASSSGGLGNQPQHF.

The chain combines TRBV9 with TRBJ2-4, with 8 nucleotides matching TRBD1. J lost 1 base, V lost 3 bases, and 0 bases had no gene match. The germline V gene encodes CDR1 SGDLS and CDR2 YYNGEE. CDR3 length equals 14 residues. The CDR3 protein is CASSGQGAKNIQYF. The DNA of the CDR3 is TGTGCCAGCAGCGGACAGGGGGCCAAAAACATTCAGTACTTC.

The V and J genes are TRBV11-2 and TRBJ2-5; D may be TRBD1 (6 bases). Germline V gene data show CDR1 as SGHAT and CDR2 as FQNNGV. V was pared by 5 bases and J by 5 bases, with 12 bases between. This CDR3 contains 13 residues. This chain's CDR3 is CASSGGRGETQYF. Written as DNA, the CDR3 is TGTGCCAGCAGCGGCGGTAGGGGGGAGACCCAGTACTTC.

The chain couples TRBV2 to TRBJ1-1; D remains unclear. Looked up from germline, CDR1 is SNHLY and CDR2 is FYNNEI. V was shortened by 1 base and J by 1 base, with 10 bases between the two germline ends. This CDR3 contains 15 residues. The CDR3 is CASSEGPVQNTEAFF. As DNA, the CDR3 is TGTGCCAGCAGTGAAGGGCCTGTCCAGAACACTGAAGCTTTCTTT. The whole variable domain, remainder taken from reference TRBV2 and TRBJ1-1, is EPEVTQTPSHQVTQMGQEVILRCVPISNHLYFYWYRQILGQKVEFLVSFYNNEISEKSEIFDDQFSVERPDGSNFTLKIRSTKLEDSAMYFCASSEGPVQNTEAFFGQGTRLTVV.

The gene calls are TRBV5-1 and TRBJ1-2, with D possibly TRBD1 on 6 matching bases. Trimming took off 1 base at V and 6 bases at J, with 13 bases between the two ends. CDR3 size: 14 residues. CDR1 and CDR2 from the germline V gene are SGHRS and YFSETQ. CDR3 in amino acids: CASSLSSQGHGYTF. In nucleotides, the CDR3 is TGCGCCAGCAGCTTGTCAAGTCAGGGGCATGGCTACACCTTC.

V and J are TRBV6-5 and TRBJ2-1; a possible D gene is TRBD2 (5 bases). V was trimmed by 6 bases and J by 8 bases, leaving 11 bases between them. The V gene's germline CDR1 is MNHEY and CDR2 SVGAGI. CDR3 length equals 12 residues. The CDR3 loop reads CASSRSGYEQFF. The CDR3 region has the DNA TGTGCCAGCAGCAGGAGCGGTTATGAGCAGTTCTTC.

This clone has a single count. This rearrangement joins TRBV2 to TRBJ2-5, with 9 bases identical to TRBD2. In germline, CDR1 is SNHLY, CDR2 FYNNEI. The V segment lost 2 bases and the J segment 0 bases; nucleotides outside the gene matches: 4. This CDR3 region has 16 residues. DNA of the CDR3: TGTGCCAGCAGTGAACTTGGGACTAGCAACCAAGAGACCCAGTACTTC. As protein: CASSELGTSNQETQYF.

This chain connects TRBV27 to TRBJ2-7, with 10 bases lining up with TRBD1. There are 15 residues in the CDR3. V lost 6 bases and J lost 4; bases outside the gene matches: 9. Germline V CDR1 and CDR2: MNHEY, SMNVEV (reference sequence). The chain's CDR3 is CASRGLWDRGYEQYF. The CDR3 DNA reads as TGTGCCAGCAGGGGGTTATGGGACAGGGGTTACGAGCAGTACTTC.

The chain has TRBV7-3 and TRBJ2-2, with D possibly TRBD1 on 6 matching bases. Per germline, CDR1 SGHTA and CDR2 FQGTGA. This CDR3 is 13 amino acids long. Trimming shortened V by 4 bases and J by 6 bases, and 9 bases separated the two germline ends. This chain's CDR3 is CASSSQGSGELFF. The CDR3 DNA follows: TGTGCCAGCAGCTCTCAGGGGTCCGGGGAGCTGTTTTTT.

The CDR3 nucleotides are TGTGCCTGGAGTGTATTCGGGACAGGGGGTGGACAGCCCCAGCATTTT. Translating it yields CAWSVFGTGGGQPQHF. This chain joins TRBV30 and TRBJ1-5; the match to TRBD1 covers 11 bases. The CDR3 has 16 amino acids. Germline lookup yields CDR1 GTSNPN and CDR2 SVGIG (reference sequence). V lost 0 bases to trimming and J lost 7 bases; unmatched junction nucleotides: 8.

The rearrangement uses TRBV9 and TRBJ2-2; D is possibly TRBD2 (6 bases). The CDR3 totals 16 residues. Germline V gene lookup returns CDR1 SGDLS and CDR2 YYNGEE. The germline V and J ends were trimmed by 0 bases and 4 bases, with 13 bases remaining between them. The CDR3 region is CASSVGPAGSTGELFF. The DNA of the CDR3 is TGTGCCAGCAGCGTAGGCCCCGCGGGGAGCACCGGGGAGCTGTTTTTT. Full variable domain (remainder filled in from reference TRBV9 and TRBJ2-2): DSGVTQTPKHLITATGQRVTLRCSPRSGDLSVYWYQQSLDQGLQFLIQYYNGEERAKGNILERFSAQQFPDLHSELNLSSLELGDSALYFCASSVGPAGSTGELFFGEGSRLTVL.

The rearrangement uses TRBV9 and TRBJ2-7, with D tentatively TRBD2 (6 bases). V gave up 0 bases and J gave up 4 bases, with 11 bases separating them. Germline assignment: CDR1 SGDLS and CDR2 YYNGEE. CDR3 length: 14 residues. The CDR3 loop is CASSVGGVQYEQYF. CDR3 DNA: TGTGCCAGCAGCGTAGGCGGGGTCCAGTACGAGCAGTACTTC. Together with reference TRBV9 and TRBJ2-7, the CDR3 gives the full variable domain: DSGVTQTPKHLITATGQRVTLRCSPRSGDLSVYWYQQSLDQGLQFLIQYYNGEERAKGNILERFSAQQFPDLHSELNLSSLELGDSALYFCASSVGGVQYEQYFGPGTRLTVT.

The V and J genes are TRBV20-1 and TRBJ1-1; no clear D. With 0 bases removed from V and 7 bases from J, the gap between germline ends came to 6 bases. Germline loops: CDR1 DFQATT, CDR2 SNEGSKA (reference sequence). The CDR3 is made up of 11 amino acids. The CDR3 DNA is TGCAGTGCTAGAGATGTGCGTGAAGCTTTCTTT. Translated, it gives CSARDVREAFF.

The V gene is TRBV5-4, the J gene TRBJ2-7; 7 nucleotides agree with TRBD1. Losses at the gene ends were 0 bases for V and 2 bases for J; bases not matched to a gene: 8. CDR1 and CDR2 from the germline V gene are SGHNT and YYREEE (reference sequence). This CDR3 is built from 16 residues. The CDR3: CASSLGGTALPYEQYF. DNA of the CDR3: TGTGCCAGCAGCTTGGGGGGGACAGCCTTACCCTACGAGCAGTACTTC.

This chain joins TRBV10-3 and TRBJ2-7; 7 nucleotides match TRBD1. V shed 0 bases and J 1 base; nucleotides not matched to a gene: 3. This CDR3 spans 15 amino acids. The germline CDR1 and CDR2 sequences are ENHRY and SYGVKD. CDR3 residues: CAISESSRGSYEQYF. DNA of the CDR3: TGTGCCATCAGTGAGTCGTCCAGGGGGTCCTACGAGCAGTACTTC.

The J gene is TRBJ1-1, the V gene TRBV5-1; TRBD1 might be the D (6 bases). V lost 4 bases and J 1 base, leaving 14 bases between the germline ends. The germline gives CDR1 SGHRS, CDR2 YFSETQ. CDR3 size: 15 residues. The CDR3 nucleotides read TGCGCCAGCAGCCCAGGATACAGGGCGAACACTGAAGCTTTCTTT. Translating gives CASSPGYRANTEAFF.

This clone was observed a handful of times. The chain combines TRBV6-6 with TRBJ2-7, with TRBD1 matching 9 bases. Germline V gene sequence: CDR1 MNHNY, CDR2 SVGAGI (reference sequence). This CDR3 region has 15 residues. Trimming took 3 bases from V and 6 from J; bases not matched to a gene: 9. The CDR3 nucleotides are TGTGCCAGCAGTTATTTACAGGGGGCCGCATCCGAGCAGTACTTC. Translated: CASSYLQGAASEQYF.

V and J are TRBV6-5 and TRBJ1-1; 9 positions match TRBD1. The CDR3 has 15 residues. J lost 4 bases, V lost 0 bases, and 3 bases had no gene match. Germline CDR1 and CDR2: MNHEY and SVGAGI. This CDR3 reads CASSYSGTGSTEAFF. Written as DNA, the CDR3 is TGTGCCAGCAGTTACTCCGGGACAGGGAGCACTGAAGCTTTCTTT.

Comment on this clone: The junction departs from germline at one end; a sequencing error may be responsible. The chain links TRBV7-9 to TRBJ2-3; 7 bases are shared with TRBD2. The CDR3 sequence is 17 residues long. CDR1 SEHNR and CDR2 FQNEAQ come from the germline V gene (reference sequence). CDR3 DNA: TGTTCCAGCAGCTTAGCGCAAGACTCGGGGGGTGCAGATACGCAGTATTTT. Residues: CSSSLAQDSGGADTQYF.

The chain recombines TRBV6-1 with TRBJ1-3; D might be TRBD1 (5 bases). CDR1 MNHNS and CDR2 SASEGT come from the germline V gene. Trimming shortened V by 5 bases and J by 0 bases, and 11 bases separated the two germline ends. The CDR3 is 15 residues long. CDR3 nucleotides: TGTGCCAGCAGTCGAAAACAGGACTCTGGAAACACCATATATTTT. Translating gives CASSRKQDSGNTIYF.